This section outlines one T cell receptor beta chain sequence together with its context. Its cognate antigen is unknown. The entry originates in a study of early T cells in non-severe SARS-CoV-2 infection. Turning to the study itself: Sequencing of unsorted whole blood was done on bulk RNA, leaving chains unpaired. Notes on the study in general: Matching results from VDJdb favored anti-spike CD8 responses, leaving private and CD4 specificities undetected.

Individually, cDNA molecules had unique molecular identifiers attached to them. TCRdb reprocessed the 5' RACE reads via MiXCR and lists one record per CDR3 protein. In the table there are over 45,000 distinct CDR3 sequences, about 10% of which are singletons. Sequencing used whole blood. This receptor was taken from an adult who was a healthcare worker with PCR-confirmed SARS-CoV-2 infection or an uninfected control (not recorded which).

CDR3: CASSGGSSGSSYNEQFF. The DNA of the CDR3 is TGTGCCAGCAGCGGGGGGTCTAGCGGGAGCTCCTACAATGAGCAGTTCTTC. The chain uses TRBV7-6 and TRBJ2-1, with TRBD2 identical over 10 bases. Germline V gene lookup returns CDR1 SGHVS and CDR2 FNYEAQ. CDR3 length: 17 amino acids. V dropped 5 bases and J dropped 0; count of bases not matched to a gene: 7. Combining the CDR3 with reference TRBV7-6 and TRBJ2-1 gives the whole variable domain GAGVSQSPRYKVTKRGQDVALRCDPISGHVSLYWYRQALGQGPEFLTYFNYEAQQDKSGLPNDRFSAERPEGSISTLTIQRTEQRDSAMYRCASSGGSSGSSYNEQFFGPGTRLTVL.